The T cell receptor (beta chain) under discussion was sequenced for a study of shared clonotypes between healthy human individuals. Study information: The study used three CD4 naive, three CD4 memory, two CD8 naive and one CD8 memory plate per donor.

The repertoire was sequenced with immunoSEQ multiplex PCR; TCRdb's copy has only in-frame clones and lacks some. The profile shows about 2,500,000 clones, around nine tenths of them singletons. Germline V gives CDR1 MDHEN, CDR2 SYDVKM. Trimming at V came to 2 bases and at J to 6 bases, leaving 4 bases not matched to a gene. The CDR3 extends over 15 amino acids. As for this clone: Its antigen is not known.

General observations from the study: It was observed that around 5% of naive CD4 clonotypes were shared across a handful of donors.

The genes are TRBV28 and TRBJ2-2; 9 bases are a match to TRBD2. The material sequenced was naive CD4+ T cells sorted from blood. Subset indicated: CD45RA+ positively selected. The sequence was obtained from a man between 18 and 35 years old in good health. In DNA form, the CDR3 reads TGTGCCAGCAGTTTAGGGACTAGCTTGGCCGGGGAGCTGTTTTTT. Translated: CASSLGTSLAGELFF. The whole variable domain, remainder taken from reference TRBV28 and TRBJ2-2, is DVKVTQSSRYLVKRTGEKVFLECVQDMDHENMFWYRQDPGLGLRLIYFSYDVKMKEKGDIPEGYSVSREKKERFSLILESASTNQTSMYLCASSLGTSLAGELFFGEGSRLTVL.